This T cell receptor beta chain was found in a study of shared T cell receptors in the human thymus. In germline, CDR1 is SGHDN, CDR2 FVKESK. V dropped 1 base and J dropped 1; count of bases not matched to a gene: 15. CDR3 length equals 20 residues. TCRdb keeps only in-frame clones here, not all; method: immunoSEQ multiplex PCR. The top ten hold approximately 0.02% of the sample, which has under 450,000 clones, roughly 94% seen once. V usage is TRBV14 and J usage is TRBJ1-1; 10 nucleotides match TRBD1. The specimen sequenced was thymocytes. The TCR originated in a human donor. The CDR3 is CASSQAHNSTGGKGNTEAFF. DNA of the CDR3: TGTGCCAGCAGCCAAGCTCACAATTCGACAGGGGGCAAGGGGAACACTGAAGCTTTCTTT.